The T cell receptor (beta chain) described here comes from a study of vaccination and CD4 T cells after COVID-19. The CDR3 length is 14 residues. V lost 6 bases and J lost 0, with 14 bases in between. In germline, CDR1 is DFQATT, CDR2 SNEGSKA (reference sequence). The treatment here: roughly 11-day PBMC culture with coronavirus spike peptide pools or control peptides (ViraFEST assay). As regards this clonotype: Its specificity is not known.

Cultured CD4+ T cell DNA underwent sequencing with the Oncomine TCR Beta short-read assay. MiXCR, applied by TCRdb to the PCR reads, yields one record per CDR3 protein. The data contain approximately 11,000 distinct CDR3 sequences, roughly 65% of them singletons. This clonotype originated in a human donor who had recovered from COVID-19. V is TRBV20-1 and J is TRBJ1-1; the D is unclear. Sequencing input: CD4+ T cells from blood, cultured in vitro. The chain's CDR3 is CSAPSQIMNTEAFF. As DNA, the CDR3 is TGCAGTGCCCCGAGCCAAATTATGAACACTGAAGCTTTCTTT.